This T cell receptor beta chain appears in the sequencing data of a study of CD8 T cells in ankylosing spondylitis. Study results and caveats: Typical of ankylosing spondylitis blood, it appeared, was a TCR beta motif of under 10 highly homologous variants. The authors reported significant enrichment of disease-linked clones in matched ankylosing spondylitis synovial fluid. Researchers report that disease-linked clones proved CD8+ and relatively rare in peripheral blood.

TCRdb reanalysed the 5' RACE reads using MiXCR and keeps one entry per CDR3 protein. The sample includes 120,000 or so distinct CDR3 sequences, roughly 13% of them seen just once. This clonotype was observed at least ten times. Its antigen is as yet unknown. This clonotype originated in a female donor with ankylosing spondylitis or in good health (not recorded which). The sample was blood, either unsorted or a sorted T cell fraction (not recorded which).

DNA for the CDR3: TGTGCCAGCATATCTGGCTTAGAGGGGGGAAACACCATATATTTT. Its translation is CASISGLEGGNTIYF. The V call is TRBV12-3 or TRBV12-4, the J call TRBJ1-3; maybe TRBD1 (5 bases). V was clipped by 7 bases and J by 4 bases, with 17 bases between them. The CDR3 runs to 15 residues.